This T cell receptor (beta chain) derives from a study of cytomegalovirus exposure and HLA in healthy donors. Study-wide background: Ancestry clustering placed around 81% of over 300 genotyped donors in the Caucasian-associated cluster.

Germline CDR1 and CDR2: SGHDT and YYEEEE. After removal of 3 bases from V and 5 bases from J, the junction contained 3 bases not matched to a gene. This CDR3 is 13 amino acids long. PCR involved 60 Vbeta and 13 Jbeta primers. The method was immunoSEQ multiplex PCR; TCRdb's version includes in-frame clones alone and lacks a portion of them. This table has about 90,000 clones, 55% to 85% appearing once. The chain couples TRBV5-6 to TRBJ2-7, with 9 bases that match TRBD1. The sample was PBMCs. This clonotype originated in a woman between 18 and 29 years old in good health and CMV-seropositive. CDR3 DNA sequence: TGTGCCAGCAGCTCCGGGACAGGGAACGAGCAGTACTTC. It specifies CASSSGTGNEQYF.